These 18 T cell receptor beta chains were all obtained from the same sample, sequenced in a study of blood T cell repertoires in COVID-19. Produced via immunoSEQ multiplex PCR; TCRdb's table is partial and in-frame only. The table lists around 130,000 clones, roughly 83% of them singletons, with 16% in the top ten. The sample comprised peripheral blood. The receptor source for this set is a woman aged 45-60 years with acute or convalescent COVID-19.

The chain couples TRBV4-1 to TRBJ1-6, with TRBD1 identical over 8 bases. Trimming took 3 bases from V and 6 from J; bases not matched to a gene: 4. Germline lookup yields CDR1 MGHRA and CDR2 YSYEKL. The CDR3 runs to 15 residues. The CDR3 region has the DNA TGCGCCAGCAGCCAGCAGGGGGCGGGTAATTCACCCCTCCACTTT. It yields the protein CASSQQGAGNSPLHF.

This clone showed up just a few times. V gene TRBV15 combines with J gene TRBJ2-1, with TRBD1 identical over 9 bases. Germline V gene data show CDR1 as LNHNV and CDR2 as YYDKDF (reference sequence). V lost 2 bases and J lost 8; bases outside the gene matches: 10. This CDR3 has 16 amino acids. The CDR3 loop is CATSRKGQGWLDEQFF. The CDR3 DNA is TGTGCCACCAGCAGAAAAGGACAGGGGTGGCTGGATGAGCAGTTCTTC. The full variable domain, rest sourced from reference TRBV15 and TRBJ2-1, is DAMVIQNPRYQVTQFGKPVTLSCSQTLNHNVMYWYQQKSSQAPKLLFHYYDKDFNNEADTPDNFQSRRPNTSFCFLDIRSPGLGDTAMYLCATSRKGQGWLDEQFFGPGTRLTVL.

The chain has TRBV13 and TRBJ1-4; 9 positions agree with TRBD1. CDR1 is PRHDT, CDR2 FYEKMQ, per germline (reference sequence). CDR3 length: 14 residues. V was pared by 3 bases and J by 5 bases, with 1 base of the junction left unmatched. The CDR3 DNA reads TGTGCCAGCAGCTTGGGACAGGGAAATGAAAAACTGTTTTTT. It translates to CASSLGQGNEKLFF.

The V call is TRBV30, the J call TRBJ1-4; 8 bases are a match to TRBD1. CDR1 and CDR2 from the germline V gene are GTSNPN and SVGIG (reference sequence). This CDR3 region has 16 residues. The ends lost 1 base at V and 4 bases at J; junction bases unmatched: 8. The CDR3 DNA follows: TGTGCCTGGAGTGCCCCTGGGACAGGCCATAATGAAAAACTGTTTTTT. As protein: CAWSAPGTGHNEKLFF. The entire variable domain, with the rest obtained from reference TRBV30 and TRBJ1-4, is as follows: SQTIHQWPATLVQPVGSPLSLECTVEGTSNPNLYWYRQAAGRGLQLLFYSVGIGQISSEVPQNLSASRPQDRQFILSSKKLLLSDSGFYLCAWSAPGTGHNEKLFFGSGTQLSVL.

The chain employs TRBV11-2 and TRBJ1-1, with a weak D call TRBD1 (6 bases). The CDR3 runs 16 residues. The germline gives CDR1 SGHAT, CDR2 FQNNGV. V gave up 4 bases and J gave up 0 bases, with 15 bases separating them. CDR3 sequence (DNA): TGTGCCAGCAGCTCAAGGACAGCTACCCTGAACACTGAAGCTTTCTTT. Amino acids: CASSSRTATLNTEAFF.

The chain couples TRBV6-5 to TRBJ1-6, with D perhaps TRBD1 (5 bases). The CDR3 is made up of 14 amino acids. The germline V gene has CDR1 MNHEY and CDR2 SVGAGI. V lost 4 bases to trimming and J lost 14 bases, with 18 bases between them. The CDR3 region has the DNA TGTGCCAGCAGTTTGGTACGGGGGGACCTCGCCCTCCACTTT. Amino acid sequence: CASSLVRGDLALHF.

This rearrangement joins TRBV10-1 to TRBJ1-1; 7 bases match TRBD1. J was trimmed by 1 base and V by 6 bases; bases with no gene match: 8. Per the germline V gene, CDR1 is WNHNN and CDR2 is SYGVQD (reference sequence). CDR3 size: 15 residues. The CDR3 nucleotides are TGCGCCAGCAGAAGAAACCGGGACAGGAACACTGAAGCTTTCTTT. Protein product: CASRRNRDRNTEAFF.

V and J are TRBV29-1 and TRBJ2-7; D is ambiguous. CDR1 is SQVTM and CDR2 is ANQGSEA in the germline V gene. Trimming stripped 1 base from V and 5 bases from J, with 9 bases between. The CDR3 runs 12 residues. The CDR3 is CSVEGASNEQYF. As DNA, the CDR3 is TGCAGCGTTGAAGGGGCCAGCAACGAGCAGTACTTC.

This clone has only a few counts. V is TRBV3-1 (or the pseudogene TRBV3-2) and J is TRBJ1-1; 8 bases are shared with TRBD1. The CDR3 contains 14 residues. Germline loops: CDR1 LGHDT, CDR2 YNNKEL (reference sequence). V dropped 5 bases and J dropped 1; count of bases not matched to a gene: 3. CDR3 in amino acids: CASSSGQGNTEAFF. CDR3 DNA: TGTGCCAGCAGCTCCGGACAGGGGAACACTGAAGCTTTCTTT.

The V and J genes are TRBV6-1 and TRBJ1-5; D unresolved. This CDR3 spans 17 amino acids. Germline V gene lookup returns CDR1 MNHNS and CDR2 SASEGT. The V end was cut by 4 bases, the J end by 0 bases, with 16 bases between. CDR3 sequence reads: CASSGQSSRYSNQPQHF. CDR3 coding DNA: TGTGCCAGCAGTGGCCAATCATCCCGCTATAGCAATCAGCCCCAGCATTTT.

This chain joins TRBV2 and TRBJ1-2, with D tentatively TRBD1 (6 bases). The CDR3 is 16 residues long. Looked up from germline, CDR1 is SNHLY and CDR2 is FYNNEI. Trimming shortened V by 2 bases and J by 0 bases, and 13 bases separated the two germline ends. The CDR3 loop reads CASSERRTDPNYGYTF. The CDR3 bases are TGTGCCAGCAGTGAACGCAGGACAGACCCTAACTATGGCTACACCTTC.

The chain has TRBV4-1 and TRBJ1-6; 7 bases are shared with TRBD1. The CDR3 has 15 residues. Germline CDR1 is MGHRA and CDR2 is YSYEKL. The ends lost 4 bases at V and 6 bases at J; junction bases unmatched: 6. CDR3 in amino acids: CASSPRGALNSPLHF. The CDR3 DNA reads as TGCGCCAGCAGCCCCAGGGGGGCCCTTAATTCACCCCTCCACTTT.

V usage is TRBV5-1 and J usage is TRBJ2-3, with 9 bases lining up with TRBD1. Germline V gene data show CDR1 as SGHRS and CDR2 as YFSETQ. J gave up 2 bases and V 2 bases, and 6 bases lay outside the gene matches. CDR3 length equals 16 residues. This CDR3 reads CASSFEGQGLTDTQYF. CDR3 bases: TGCGCCAGCAGCTTTGAGGGACAGGGCCTCACAGATACGCAGTATTTT. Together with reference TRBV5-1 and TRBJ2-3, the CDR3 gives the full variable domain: KAGVTQTPRYLIKTRGQQVTLSCSPISGHRSVSWYQQTPGQGLQFLFEYFSETQRNKGNFPGRFSGRQFSNSRSEMNVSTLELGDSALYLCASSFEGQGLTDTQYFGPGTRLTVL.

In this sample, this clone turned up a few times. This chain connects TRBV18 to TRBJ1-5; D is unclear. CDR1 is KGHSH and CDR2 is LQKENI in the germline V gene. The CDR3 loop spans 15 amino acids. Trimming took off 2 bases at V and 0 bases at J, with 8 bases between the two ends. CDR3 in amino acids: CASSPRTNSNQPQHF. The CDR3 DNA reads TGTGCCAGCTCACCAAGAACTAATAGCAATCAGCCCCAGCATTTT.

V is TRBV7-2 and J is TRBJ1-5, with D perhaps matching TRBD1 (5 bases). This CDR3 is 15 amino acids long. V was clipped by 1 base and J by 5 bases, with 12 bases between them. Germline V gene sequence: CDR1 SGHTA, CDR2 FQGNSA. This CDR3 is CASSLGAGRHQPQHF. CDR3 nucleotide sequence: TGTGCCAGCAGCTTAGGGGCAGGGCGGCATCAGCCCCAGCATTTT.

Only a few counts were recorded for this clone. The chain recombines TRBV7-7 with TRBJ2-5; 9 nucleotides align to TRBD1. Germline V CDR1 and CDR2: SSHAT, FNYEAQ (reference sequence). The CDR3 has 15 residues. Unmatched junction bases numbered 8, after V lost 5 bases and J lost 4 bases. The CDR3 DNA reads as TGTGCCAGCAGCCGAGGGACAGGGCGAAGAGAGACCCAGTACTTC. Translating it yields CASSRGTGRRETQYF.

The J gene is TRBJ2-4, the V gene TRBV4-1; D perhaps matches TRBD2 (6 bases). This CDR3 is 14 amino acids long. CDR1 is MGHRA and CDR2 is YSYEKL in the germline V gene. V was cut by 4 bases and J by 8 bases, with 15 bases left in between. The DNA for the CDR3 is TGCGCCAGCAGCCCCTCGGGGGAAGTTTACATTCAGTACTTC. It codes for CASSPSGEVYIQYF.

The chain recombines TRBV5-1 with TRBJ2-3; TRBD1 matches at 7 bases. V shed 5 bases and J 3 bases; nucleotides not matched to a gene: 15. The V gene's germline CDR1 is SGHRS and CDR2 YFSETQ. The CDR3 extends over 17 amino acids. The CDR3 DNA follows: TGCGCCAGCAGTTTTCAGCTGACAGGGCAGGGGACAGATACGCAGTATTTT. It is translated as CASSFQLTGQGTDTQYF.